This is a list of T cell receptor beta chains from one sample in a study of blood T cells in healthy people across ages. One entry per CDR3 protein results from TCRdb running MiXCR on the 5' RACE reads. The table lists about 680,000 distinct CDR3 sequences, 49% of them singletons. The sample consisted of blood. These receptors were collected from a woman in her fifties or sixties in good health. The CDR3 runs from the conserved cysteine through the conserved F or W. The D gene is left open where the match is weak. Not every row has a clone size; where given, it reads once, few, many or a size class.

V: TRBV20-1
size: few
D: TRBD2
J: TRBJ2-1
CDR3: CSASALADYNEQFF
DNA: TGCAGTGCTAGTGCACTAGCGGATTACAATGAGCAGTTCTTC

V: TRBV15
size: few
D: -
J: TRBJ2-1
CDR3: CATSRWYNEQFF
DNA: TGTGCCACCAGCAGATGGTACAATGAGCAGTTCTTC

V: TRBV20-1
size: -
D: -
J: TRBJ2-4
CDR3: CSAKDSGAKNIQYF
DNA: TGCAGTGCTAAGGACTCTGGGGCCAAAAACATTCAGTACTTC

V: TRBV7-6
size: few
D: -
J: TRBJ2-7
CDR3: CASSPQTRSSYEQYF
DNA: TGTGCCAGCAGCCCACAGACCCGTAGCTCCTACGAGCAGTACTTC

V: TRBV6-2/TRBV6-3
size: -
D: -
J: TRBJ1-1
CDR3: CASTDGGYTEAFF
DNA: TGTGCCAGCACAGACGGGGGTTATACTGAAGCTTTCTTT

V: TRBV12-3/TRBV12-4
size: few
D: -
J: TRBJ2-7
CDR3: CASSYADEQYF
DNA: TGTGCCAGCAGTTACGCCGACGAGCAGTACTTC

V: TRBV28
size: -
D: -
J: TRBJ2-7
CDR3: CASSFLQGSSYNEQYF
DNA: TGTGCCAGCAGTTTTTTACAGGGAAGCTCCTACAATGAGCAGTACTTC

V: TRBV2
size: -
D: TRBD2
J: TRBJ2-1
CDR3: CASSEAYLGLARSYNKQFF
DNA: TGTGCCAGCAGTGAAGCTTACTTGGGACTAGCGAGATCCTACAATAAGCAGTTCTTC

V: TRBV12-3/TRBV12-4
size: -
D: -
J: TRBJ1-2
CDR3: CASSLRSGVSYTF
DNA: TGTGCCAGCAGTTTAAGGTCGGGTGTTAGCTACACCTTC

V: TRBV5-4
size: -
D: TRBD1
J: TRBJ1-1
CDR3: CASSVSGGDTEAFF
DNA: TGTGCCAGCAGCGTTTCAGGGGGCGACACTGAAGCTTTCTTT

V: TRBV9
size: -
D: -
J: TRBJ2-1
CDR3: CASNTGRYNEQFF
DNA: TGTGCCAGCAATACAGGCCGCTACAATGAGCAGTTCTTC

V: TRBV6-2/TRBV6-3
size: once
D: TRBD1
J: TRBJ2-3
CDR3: CASKTALTGDTQYF
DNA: TGTGCCAGCAAAACGGCCCTGACAGGGGATACGCAGTATTTT

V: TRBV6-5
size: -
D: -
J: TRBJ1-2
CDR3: CASSYFSEGSGYTF
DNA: TGTGCCAGCAGTTACTTCTCCGAGGGGAGCGGCTACACCTTC